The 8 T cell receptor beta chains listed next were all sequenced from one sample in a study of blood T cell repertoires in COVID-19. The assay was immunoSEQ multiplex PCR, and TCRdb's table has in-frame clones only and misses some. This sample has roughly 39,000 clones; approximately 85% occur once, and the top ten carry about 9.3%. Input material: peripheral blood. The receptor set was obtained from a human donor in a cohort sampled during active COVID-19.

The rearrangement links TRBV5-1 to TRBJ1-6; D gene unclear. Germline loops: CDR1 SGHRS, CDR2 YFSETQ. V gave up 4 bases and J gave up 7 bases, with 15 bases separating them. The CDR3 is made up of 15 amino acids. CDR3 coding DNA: TGCGCCAGCAGCCAAGGAACGGCCGGGAATTCACCCCTCCACTTT. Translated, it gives CASSQGTAGNSPLHF.

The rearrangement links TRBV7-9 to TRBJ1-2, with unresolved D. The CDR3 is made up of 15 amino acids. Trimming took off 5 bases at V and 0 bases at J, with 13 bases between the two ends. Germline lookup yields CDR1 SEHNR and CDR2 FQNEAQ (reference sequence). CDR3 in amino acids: CASSLVGSPNYGYTF. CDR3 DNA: TGTGCCAGCAGCCTAGTCGGGTCCCCTAACTATGGCTACACCTTC.

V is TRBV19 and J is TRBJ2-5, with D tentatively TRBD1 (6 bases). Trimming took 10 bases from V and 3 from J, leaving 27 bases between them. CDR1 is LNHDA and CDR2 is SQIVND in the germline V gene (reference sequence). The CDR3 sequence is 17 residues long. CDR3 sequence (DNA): TGTGCCACCAGTAGTTTCCGCGAGGGGGACGGGAAAGAGACCCAGTACTTC. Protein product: CATSSFREGDGKETQYF.

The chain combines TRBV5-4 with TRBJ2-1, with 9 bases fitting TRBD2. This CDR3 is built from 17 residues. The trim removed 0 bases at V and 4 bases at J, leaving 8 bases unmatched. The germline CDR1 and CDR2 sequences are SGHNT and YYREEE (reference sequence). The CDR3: CASSLGGGLAFYNEQFF. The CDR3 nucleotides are TGTGCCAGCAGCTTGGGTGGTGGACTAGCGTTTTACAATGAGCAGTTCTTC.

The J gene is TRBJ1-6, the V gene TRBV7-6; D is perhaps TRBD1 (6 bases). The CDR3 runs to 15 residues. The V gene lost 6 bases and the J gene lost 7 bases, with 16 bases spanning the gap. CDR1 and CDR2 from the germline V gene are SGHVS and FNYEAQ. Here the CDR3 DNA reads TGTGCCAGCAGTCGGGACACCTTGGGAAATTCACCCCTCCACTTT. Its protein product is CASSRDTLGNSPLHF.

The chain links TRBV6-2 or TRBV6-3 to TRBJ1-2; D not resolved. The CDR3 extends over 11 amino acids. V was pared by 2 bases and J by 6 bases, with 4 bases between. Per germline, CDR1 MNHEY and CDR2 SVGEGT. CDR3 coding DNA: TGTGCCAGCAGTTACCAGAATGGCTACACCTTC. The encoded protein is CASSYQNGYTF.

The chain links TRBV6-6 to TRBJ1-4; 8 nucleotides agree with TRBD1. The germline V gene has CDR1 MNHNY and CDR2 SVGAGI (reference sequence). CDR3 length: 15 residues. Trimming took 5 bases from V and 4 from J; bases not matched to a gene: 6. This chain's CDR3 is CASSGGTGLNEKLFF. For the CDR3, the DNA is TGTGCCAGCAGTGGGGGGACAGGTCTTAATGAAAAACTGTTTTTT.

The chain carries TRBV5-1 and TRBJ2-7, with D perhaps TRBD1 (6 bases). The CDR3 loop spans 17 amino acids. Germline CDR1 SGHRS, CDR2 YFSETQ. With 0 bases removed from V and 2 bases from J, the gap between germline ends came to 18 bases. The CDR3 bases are TGCGCCAGCAGCTTGGCCGGTTCGAGGACAGATACCTACGAGCAGTACTTC. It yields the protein CASSLAGSRTDTYEQYF.